This TCR beta chain was identified in a study of shared clonotypes between healthy human individuals. Study context: For every donor, three CD4 naive, three CD4 memory, two CD8 naive and one CD8 memory plates were used. Study-wide results and limits: Few donors limited the genetic and exposure-history diversity represented.

A CD45RA+ naive subset and a CD45RA-negative memory subset were split from CD4+ cells. Some clones are missing from TCRdb's copy, which holds only in-frame ones; the method was immunoSEQ multiplex PCR. Here the sample spans roughly 2.6 million clones, over 85% being singletons. CDR3 length: 17 residues. V was clipped by 4 bases and J by 4 bases; unmatched bases: 14. Germline V gives CDR1 MGHRA, CDR2 YSYEKL. This clone was recorded once. What it recognizes is unknown. This clonotype was sampled from a man younger than 35 in good health. This sequence joins TRBV4-1 and TRBJ1-2; 8 nucleotides match TRBD1. Sequencing was done on a sample of naive CD4+ T cells sorted from blood. The subset denotes: CD45RA+ positively selected. The CDR3 is CASSRDYPTGAGYGYTF. The DNA for the CDR3 is TGCGCCAGCAGCCGAGATTACCCGACAGGGGCTGGCTATGGCTACACCTTC.